Listed below are T cell receptor beta chains from one sample, sequenced in a study of blood T cell repertoires in COVID-19. TCRdb's copy holds only in-frame clones and misses some; the assay was immunoSEQ multiplex PCR. In the table there are 30,000 to 40,000 clones, 88% of which are singletons. The specimen was peripheral blood. These receptors all come from a human donor in a cohort sampled during active COVID-19. Both conserved end residues are part of each CDR3. A D gene is named only where the DNA matches it firmly. Some rows mark clone size as missing; the rest say once, few, many or name a class of expanded clone.

v_call	j_call	d_call	clone_size	cdr3_nt	cdr3_aa
TRBV18	TRBJ2-3	.	once	TGTGCCAGCTCAGCCTCTCTGGAGGATACGCAGTATTTT	CASSASLEDTQYF
TRBV27	TRBJ2-1	TRBD2	.	TGTGCCAGCAGTTTATCGGGTAGCGGGATTTACAATGAGCAGTTCTTC	CASSLSGSGIYNEQFF
TRBV10-1	TRBJ2-3	.	once	TGCGCCAGCAGTCAGGGACTCTGGTACACAGATACGCAGTATTTT	CASSQGLWYTDTQYF
TRBV14	TRBJ2-2	.	.	TGTGCCAGCAGTCGGTGGGCGACATCCGGGGAGCTGTTTTTT	CASSRWATSGELFF
TRBV6-5	TRBJ2-5	TRBD2	once	TGTGCCAGCGGGGCGGGAGAGGCCCAGTACTTC	CASGAGEAQYF
TRBV7-3	TRBJ1-2	.	.	TGTGCCAGCAGCTTAATGCCGAGCAACTATGGCTACACCTTC	CASSLMPSNYGYTF
TRBV15	TRBJ1-4	.	.	TGTGCCACCAGCAGAGGTAACAGGGTTGCTAATGAAAAACTGTTTTTT	CATSRGNRVANEKLFF
TRBV28	TRBJ2-5	.	once	TGTGCCAGCAGCCACAACCCGGGAACTCAAGAGACCCAGTACTTC	CASSHNPGTQETQYF
TRBV5-5	TRBJ1-1	TRBD1	.	TGTGCCAGCAGCGATATACAGGGGTTAGCTTTCTTT	CASSDIQGLAFF
TRBV24-1	TRBJ2-3	TRBD2	.	TGTGCCACCAGTGACCCCCGGGTAGCGGGAGCAGATACGCAGTATTTT	CATSDPRVAGADTQYF
TRBV5-6	TRBJ1-4	.	few	TGTGCCAGCAGCTTCGCGGGGACTAATGAAAAACTGTTTTTT	CASSFAGTNEKLFF
TRBV19	TRBJ1-1	.	.	TGTGCCATTTTTACGGGGGGGCCTAGCACTGAAGCTTTCTTT	CAIFTGGPSTEAFF
TRBV28	TRBJ1-1	TRBD1	once	TGTGCCAGCAGTTGGGGGACAGGGGGGACTGAAGCTTTCTTT	CASSWGTGGTEAFF
TRBV19	TRBJ2-3	TRBD1	.	TGTGCCAGTAGTATGACAGGGGGCATTGCAGATACGCAGTATTTT	CASSMTGGIADTQYF
TRBV4-1	TRBJ1-6	.	.	TGCGCCAGCAGCCGTCAAGTCTCAGGACAGAGCTCCTATAATTCACCCCTCCACTTT	CASSRQVSGQSSYNSPLHF
TRBV5-1	TRBJ1-2	.	.	TGCGCCAGCAGCTTGAGCAGGGTAGGCTACACCTTC	CASSLSRVGYTF
TRBV19	TRBJ2-7	TRBD1	.	TGTGCCAGTGGGGACTGGACAGGGGGCATCGACGAGCAGTACTTC	CASGDWTGGIDEQYF
TRBV7-9	TRBJ2-5	.	.	TGTGCCAGCAGCTTATCGGGGAAAGAGACCCAGTACTTC	CASSLSGKETQYF
TRBV28	TRBJ1-4	.	few	TGTGCCACCTTCGATGAAAAACTGTTTTTT	CATFDEKLFF
TRBV25-1	TRBJ2-5	TRBD2	.	TGTGCCAGCAGTGAGCCCGGGACTAGTTGGCAGACCCAGTACTTC	CASSEPGTSWQTQYF
TRBV19	TRBJ1-6	.	.	TGTGCCAGTAGTATTGGGCAGAGGGCCCCCGGCGGGCCCCTCCACTTT	CASSIGQRAPGGPLHF
TRBV4-2	TRBJ1-2	.	.	TGTGCCAGCAGCTCGGAGGGCGGGACTAACTATGGCTACACCTTC	CASSSEGGTNYGYTF
TRBV9	TRBJ2-7	TRBD1	.	TGTGCCAGCAGCGTAGCCTCCGGGACAGTCTACGAGCAGTACTTC	CASSVASGTVYEQYF
TRBV5-4	TRBJ2-7	TRBD1	.	TGTGCCAGCAGCTTGGGGGTCCGACAGGGGGCAAACGAGCAGTACTTC	CASSLGVRQGANEQYF
TRBV2	TRBJ1-6	TRBD1	once	TGTGCCAGCAGTAGTGGGGACAGTAATTCACCCCTCCACTTT	CASSSGDSNSPLHF
TRBV11-1	TRBJ1-2	.	.	TGTGCCAGCAGCTTAAAACAGGGTTTAGATGGCTACACCTTC	CASSLKQGLDGYTF
TRBV11-2	TRBJ1-6	.	.	TGTGCCAGCAGCGCGCCCCGGGGGGCGCCGAGCTCCTATAATTCACCCCTCCACTTT	CASSAPRGAPSSYNSPLHF
TRBV24-1	TRBJ2-2	TRBD1	.	TGTGCCACCAGTGCCCCTGCGGGACAGGGAACGAGGACCGGGGAGCTGTTTTTT	CATSAPAGQGTRTGELFF
TRBV9	TRBJ2-7	TRBD1	.	TGTGCCAGCAGCGTAGAGGACAGGGGGTTCTACGAGCAGTACTTC	CASSVEDRGFYEQYF
TRBV29-1	TRBJ2-7	.	.	TGCAGCGTTGTTCAGGGCCTACTTTACTCCTACGAGCAGTACTTC	CSVVQGLLYSYEQYF
TRBV6-2/TRBV6-3	TRBJ1-5	TRBD1	.	TGTGCCAGCAGTGACCCCCCCGGACAGGGAAGGCAGCCCCAGCATTTT	CASSDPPGQGRQPQHF
TRBV18	TRBJ2-1	.	.	TGTGCCAGCTCACCAGCCGCGGGTGAGCAGTTCTTC	CASSPAAGEQFF
TRBV7-6	TRBJ1-5	TRBD1	.	TGTGCCAGCAGCTTAGGGACAGGGGGCAAGTCCCAGCCCCAGCATTTT	CASSLGTGGKSQPQHF
TRBV25-1	TRBJ1-1	.	.	TGTGCCAGCACCCAAGGGGTCGGCCAAGGGAACACTGAAGCTTTCTTT	CASTQGVGQGNTEAFF
TRBV9	TRBJ2-1	TRBD2	.	TGTGCCAGCAGCACTCGGACTAGCGGGTACAATGAGCAGTTCTTC	CASSTRTSGYNEQFF
TRBV5-5	TRBJ2-5	.	.	TGTGCCAGCGGGTCGGGTTCAGGGACACAAGAGACCCAGTACTTC	CASGSGSGTQETQYF
TRBV4-3	TRBJ2-1	TRBD2	.	TGCGCCAGCAGCCAAGATTTGCGGCTAGCGGGCTACAATGAGCAGTTCTTC	CASSQDLRLAGYNEQFF
TRBV5-4	TRBJ2-4	.	.	TGTGCCAGCAGCATGATGCCCGGGACTCCAGGAAGTTTAGCCAAAAACATTCAGTACTTC	CASSMMPGTPGSLAKNIQYF
TRBV3-1/TRBV3-2	TRBJ1-1	TRBD1	.	TGTGCCAGCAGCCAAGAGTATTCGAGGGGGCTTGGCACTGAAGCTTTCTTT	CASSQEYSRGLGTEAFF
TRBV7-9	TRBJ2-3	TRBD2	.	TGTGCCAGCAGCTTAGAAGCGGGAGCCACAGATACGCAGTATTTT	CASSLEAGATDTQYF
TRBV24-1	TRBJ2-3	TRBD2	.	TGTGCCACCAGTGAAGCGGGGGGGCCCGATACGCAGTATTTT	CATSEAGGPDTQYF
TRBV18	TRBJ2-1	TRBD1	once	TGTGCCAGCTCACCGGGACAGAGCTCCTACAATGAGCAGTTCTTC	CASSPGQSSYNEQFF
TRBV5-4	TRBJ2-7	TRBD2	.	TGTGCCAGCAGCTGGGGGACTAGCGGCTCCTACGAGCAGTACTTC	CASSWGTSGSYEQYF
TRBV11-3	TRBJ2-3	TRBD2	.	TGTGCCAGCAGCTTCGGGCGGGGGGATACGCAGTATTTT	CASSFGRGDTQYF
TRBV12-3/TRBV12-4	TRBJ1-6	.	.	TGTGCCAGCAGTAGGGGCGCGTTTTCACCCCTCCACTTT	CASSRGAFSPLHF
TRBV11-2	TRBJ2-1	TRBD2	.	TGTGCCAGCAGCTTAGAAGGGACTAGCGGGGTCAATGAGCAGTTCTTC	CASSLEGTSGVNEQFF
TRBV7-3	TRBJ2-5	TRBD1	.	TGTGCCAGCAGCTTGACAGGGGCTCCCGCGGGGACCCAGTACTTC	CASSLTGAPAGTQYF
TRBV12-3/TRBV12-4	TRBJ2-4	TRBD2	medium-sized	TGTGCCACCAACGACGGGACTAAGGACATTCAGTACTTC	CATNDGTKDIQYF
TRBV18	TRBJ2-7	TRBD1	.	TGTGCCAGCTCACCGATAGGACAGGGGGTTTCTTCCTACGAGCAGTACTTC	CASSPIGQGVSSYEQYF
TRBV7-8	TRBJ2-3	TRBD2	once	TGTGCCAGCAGCTACTTAGCGGGAGACAGAGATACGCAGTATTTT	CASSYLAGDRDTQYF
TRBV28	TRBJ2-7	TRBD2	.	TGTGCCAGCAGTCAAGCGGGAGGGCAAGACGAGCAGTACTTC	CASSQAGGQDEQYF
TRBV4-1	TRBJ1-5	.	.	TGCGCCAGTAGCCAAGACGGTCTTCAGCCCCAGCATTTT	CASSQDGLQPQHF
TRBV14	TRBJ2-5	TRBD2	.	TGTGCCAGCAGCCAAGGGGACTATCCATGGGAGACCCAGTACTTC	CASSQGDYPWETQYF